Only a few counts were recorded for the clone carrying this TCR beta chain. Its matching antigen is unknown. TCRdb passed the 5' RACE reads through MiXCR, listing each CDR3 protein once. The sample holds about 120,000 distinct CDR3 sequences; roughly 15% are singletons and the top ten take roughly 47%. The data were obtained in a study of T cells after yellow fever vaccination. At the level of the study: Low-cell-number fractions were prepared with SMART-Seq v4 Ultra Low Input.

Study outcomes and limitations: Just a small share of clonotypes turned up in the CD4 compartment as well as the CD8 compartment. Abundant clonotypes (contaminants from the bulk population) could be present in FACS-sorted repertoires. Detected again after the booster were most primary-vaccination clones, at 95% to 97% CD4 and 88% CD8.

Trimming left V 0 bases short and J 4 bases short, with 7 bases between. Per germline, CDR1 MGHRA and CDR2 YSYEKL. This CDR3 comprises 14 residues. The input for sequencing was CD8+ T cells sorted from PBMCs, taken 5 days after the yellow fever booster vaccination. The chain recombines TRBV4-1 with TRBJ2-1; D not resolved. The receptor comes from a man aged 18 to 30 who received the YFV17D yellow fever vaccine. The CDR3 DNA reads as TGCGCCAGCAGCCAAGAGCCAATATACAATGAGCAGTTCTTC. This gives the protein CASSQEPIYNEQFF.